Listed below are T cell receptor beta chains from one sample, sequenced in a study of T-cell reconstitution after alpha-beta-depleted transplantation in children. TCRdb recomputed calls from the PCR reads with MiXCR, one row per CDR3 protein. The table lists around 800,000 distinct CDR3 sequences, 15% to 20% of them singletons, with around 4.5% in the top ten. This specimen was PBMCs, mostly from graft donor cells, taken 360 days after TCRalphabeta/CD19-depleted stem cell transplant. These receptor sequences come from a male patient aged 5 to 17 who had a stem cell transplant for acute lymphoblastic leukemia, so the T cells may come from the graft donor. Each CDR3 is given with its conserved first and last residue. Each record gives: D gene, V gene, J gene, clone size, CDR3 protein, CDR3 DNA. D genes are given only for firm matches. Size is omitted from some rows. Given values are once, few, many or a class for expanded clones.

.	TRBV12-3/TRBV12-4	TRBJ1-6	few	CASSPTGLEGDSPLHF	TGTGCCAGCAGCCCGACAGGCCTAGAGGGGGATTCACCCCTCCACTTT
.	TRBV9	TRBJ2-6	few	CASSERGGVLSGANVLTF	TGTGCCAGCAGCGAAAGAGGAGGGGTCCTCTCTGGGGCCAACGTCCTGACTTTC
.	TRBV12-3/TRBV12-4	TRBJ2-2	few	CASTPTGELFF	TGTGCCAGCACACCGACCGGGGAGCTGTTTTTT
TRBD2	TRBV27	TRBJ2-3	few	CASSLYGTSGGEGTDTQYF	TGTGCCAGCAGTTTATATGGGACTAGCGGAGGGGAGGGCACAGATACGCAGTATTTT
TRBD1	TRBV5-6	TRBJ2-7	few	CASSLGPDRGYEQYF	TGTGCCAGCAGCTTGGGCCCTGACAGGGGCTACGAGCAGTACTTC
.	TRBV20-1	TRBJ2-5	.	CSAKPGGVETQYF	TGCAGTGCTAAGCCAGGAGGGGTAGAGACCCAGTACTTC
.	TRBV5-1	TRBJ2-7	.	CASSLSLDYEQYF	TGCGCCAGCAGCTTGTCGTTAGACTACGAGCAGTACTTC
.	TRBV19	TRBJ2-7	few	CASSGTGATYEQYF	TGTGCCAGTAGTGGGACCGGGGCTACCTACGAGCAGTACTTC
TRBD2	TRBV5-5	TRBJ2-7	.	CASSFPRLAGDYEQYF	TGTGCCAGCAGCTTTCCTAGGCTAGCGGGAGACTACGAGCAGTACTTC
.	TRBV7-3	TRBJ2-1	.	CASSLGTLNNEQFF	TGTGCCAGCAGCCTGGGAACACTGAACAATGAGCAGTTCTTC
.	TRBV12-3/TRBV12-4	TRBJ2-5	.	CASSLMARQETQYF	TGTGCCAGCAGTTTAATGGCCCGGCAAGAGACCCAGTACTTC
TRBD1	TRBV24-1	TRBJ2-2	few	CATSDFGQAFNTGELFF	TGTGCCACCAGTGATTTCGGACAGGCCTTTAACACCGGGGAGCTGTTTTTT
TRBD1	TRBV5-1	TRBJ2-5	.	CASSSWTGGVETQYF	TGCGCCAGCAGCTCCTGGACAGGGGGCGTGGAGACCCAGTACTTC
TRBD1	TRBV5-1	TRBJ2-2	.	CASSLGDGTGGVYTGELFF	TGCGCCAGCAGCTTGGGAGACGGGACAGGGGGCGTGTATACCGGGGAGCTGTTTTTT
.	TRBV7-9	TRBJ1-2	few	CASSLLAAGEGGYTF	TGTGCCAGCAGCTTACTAGCCGCGGGCGAGGGGGGCTACACCTTC
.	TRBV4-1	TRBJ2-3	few	CASSHLLSTDTQYF	TGCGCCAGCAGCCACCTCCTAAGCACAGATACGCAGTATTTT
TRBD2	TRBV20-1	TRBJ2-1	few	CSASGGGGTSGRARRNEQFF	TGCAGTGCTAGCGGGGGTGGAGGGACTAGCGGGAGGGCTCGAAGGAATGAGCAGTTCTTC
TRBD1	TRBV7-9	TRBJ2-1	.	CASSLQGAFNEQFF	TGTGCCAGCAGTCTACAGGGGGCTTTCAATGAGCAGTTCTTC
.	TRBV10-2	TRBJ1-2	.	CASSDQRNYGYTF	TGCGCCAGCAGTGATCAGCGCAACTATGGCTACACCTTC
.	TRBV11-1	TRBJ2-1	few	CASSLADGNEQFF	TGTGCCAGCAGCTTAGCGGACGGTAATGAGCAGTTCTTC
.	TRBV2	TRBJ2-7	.	CASPTSAGSYEQYF	TGTGCCAGCCCAACTTCGGCAGGATCCTACGAGCAGTACTTC
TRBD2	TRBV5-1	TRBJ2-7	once	CASSWSGGEQYF	TGCGCCAGCAGCTGGAGCGGGGGGGAGCAGTACTTC
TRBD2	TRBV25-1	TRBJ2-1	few	CASSESRGGSYNEQFF	TGTGCCAGCAGTGAATCGCGGGGGGGGTCCTACAATGAGCAGTTCTTC
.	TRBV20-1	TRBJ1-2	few	CSAPHLSGYTF	TGCAGTGCACCTCACTTATCCGGCTACACCTTC
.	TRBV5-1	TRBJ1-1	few	CASSFSEARGRFSPEAFF	TGCGCCAGCAGCTTTTCCGAGGCCAGGGGTCGGTTTAGCCCTGAAGCTTTCTTT
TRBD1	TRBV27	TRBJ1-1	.	CASSRRRGSTEAFF	TGTGCCAGCAGCCGGCGCAGGGGGAGTACTGAAGCTTTCTTT
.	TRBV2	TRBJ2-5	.	CASQLRAGETQYF	TGTGCCAGCCAATTAAGGGCGGGGGAGACCCAGTACTTC
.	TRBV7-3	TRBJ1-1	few	CASSPEGVTEAFF	TGTGCCAGCAGCCCGGAGGGGGTCACTGAAGCTTTCTTT
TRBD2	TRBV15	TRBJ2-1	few	CATSSPGLAGVNEQFF	TGTGCCACCAGCAGTCCCGGACTAGCGGGAGTTAATGAGCAGTTCTTC
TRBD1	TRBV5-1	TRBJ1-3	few	CASSLGDRRNTIYF	TGCGCCAGCAGCTTGGGGGACAGAAGAAACACCATATATTTT
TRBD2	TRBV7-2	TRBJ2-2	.	CASSPSRGGRAGELFF	TGTGCCAGCAGCCCATCCCGCGGGGGGAGGGCCGGGGAGCTGTTTTTT
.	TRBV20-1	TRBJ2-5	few	CSARNGRKPQETQYF	TGCAGTGCTAGAAATGGCAGAAAGCCCCAAGAGACCCAGTACTTC
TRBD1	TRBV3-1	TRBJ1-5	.	CASSQSDREGNQPQHF	TGTGCCAGCAGCCAGTCGGACAGGGAAGGGAATCAGCCCCAGCATTTT
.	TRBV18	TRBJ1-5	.	CASMGKREGQPQHF	TGTGCCAGCATGGGGAAGCGGGAAGGACAGCCCCAGCATTTT
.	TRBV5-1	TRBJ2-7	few	CASSQWGDGYEQYF	TGCGCCAGCAGCCAGTGGGGCGACGGATACGAGCAGTACTTC
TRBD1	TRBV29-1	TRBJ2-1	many	CSTLTGGNVNEQFF	TGCAGCACCTTGACAGGGGGCAACGTAAATGAGCAGTTCTTC
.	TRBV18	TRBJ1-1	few	CASSPRPAEAFF	TGTGCCAGCTCACCCCGACCCGCTGAAGCTTTCTTT
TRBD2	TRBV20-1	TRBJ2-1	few	CSAAGTTSYNEQFF	TGCAGTGCGGCCGGGACTACCTCCTACAATGAGCAGTTCTTC
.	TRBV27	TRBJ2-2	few	CASSRGVYTGELFF	TGTGCCAGCAGTCGCGGAGTTTACACCGGGGAGCTGTTTTTT
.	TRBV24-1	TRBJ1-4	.	CATSDRGRLFF	TGTGCCACCAGTGACCGGGGACGACTGTTTTTT
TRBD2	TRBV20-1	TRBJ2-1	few	CSARDWQVLAGGNEQFF	TGCAGTGCTAGAGATTGGCAGGTCCTAGCGGGAGGGAATGAGCAGTTCTTC
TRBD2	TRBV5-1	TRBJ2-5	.	CASRAGVRETQYF	TGCGCCAGCAGAGCGGGAGTTAGGGAGACCCAGTACTTC
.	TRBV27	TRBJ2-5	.	CASSSGNWGTQYF	TGTGCCAGCAGTTCCGGAAATTGGGGGACCCAGTACTTC
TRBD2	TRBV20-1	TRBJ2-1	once	CSGGLAGLWAYNEQFF	TGCAGTGGGGGACTAGCGGGATTATGGGCCTACAATGAGCAGTTCTTC
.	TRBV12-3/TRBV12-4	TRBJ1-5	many	CASSLQDQPQHF	TGTGCCAGCAGTTTACAGGATCAGCCCCAGCATTTT
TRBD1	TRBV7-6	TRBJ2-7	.	CASSLGGGGFYEQYF	TGTGCCAGCAGCTTAGGAGGGGGCGGTTTCTACGAGCAGTACTTC
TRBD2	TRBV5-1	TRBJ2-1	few	CASKPGLAVFGPYNEQFF	TGCGCCAGCAAACCGGGACTAGCAGTGTTCGGCCCCTACAATGAGCAGTTCTTC
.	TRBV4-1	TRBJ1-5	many	CASSQDGGFGNQPQHF	TGCGCCAGCAGCCAAGATGGGGGTTTCGGCAATCAGCCCCAGCATTTT
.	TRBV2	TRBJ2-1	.	CASSESRALRLYNEQFF	TGTGCCAGCAGTGAGTCCAGGGCTCTACGGCTCTACAATGAGCAGTTCTTC
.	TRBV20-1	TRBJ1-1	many	CSARHGLNTEAFF	TGCAGTGCTAGACACGGACTAAACACTGAAGCTTTCTTT
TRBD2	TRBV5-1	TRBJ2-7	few	CASSLVSPSGYEQYF	TGCGCCAGCAGCTTGGTTTCCCCTAGCGGCTACGAGCAGTACTTC
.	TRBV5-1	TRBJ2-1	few	CASSFRGRLISYNEQFF	TGCGCCAGCAGCTTCCGGGGGCGGTTAATCTCCTACAATGAGCAGTTCTTC
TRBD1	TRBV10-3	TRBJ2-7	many	CAISTGGEQYF	TGTGCCATCAGCACAGGGGGCGAGCAGTACTTC
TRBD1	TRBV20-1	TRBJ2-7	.	CSARDLRTGENEQYF	TGCAGTGCTAGAGATCTTAGGACAGGGGAGAACGAGCAGTACTTC
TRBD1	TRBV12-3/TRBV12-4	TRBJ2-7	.	CASSSTGNYEQYF	TGTGCCAGCAGCTCGACAGGGAACTACGAGCAGTACTTC
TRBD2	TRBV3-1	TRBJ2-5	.	CASSQGSGRWQETQYF	TGTGCCAGCAGCCAAGGTAGCGGGAGATGGCAAGAGACCCAGTACTTC
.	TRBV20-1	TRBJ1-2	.	CSLTGIRYGYTF	TGCAGCCTTACAGGGATCCGTTATGGCTACACCTTC
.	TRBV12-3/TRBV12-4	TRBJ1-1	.	CASSWGLGFTEAFF	TGTGCCAGCAGTTGGGGTCTTGGGTTCACTGAAGCTTTCTTT
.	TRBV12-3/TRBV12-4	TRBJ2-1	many	CASSLIVYNEQFF	TGTGCCAGCAGTTTGATAGTCTACAATGAGCAGTTCTTC
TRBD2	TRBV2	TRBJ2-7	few	CASSSLAGGPIGYEQYF	TGTGCCAGCAGTAGCCTAGCGGGAGGGCCTATCGGATACGAGCAGTACTTC